A selection of T cell receptor beta chains follows, all from one sample in a study of cytomegalovirus exposure and HLA in healthy donors. Clones were sequenced by immunoSEQ multiplex PCR, and TCRdb holds only the in-frame ones, with some missing. The profile covers 190,000 or so clones, with 79% appearing a single time and more than 1.5% taken by the ten largest. The sample comprised PBMCs. The receptors come from a girl aged 5 to 17 in good health and CMV-seropositive. The CDR3 runs from the conserved cysteine through the conserved F or W. The order of the fields is V gene, J gene, CDR3 protein.

>TRBV10-3|TRBJ1-1
CAIRGGDTEAFF
>TRBV2|TRBJ1-1
CASVLDRVSTEAFF
>TRBV19|TRBJ2-7
CASSMGTGGYEQYF
>TRBV10-1|TRBJ1-2
CASSAVTGTVGGYTF
>TRBV2|TRBJ1-2
CASRPGGGYTF
>TRBV5-1|TRBJ2-7
CASSDYYEQYF
>TRBV7-9|TRBJ2-7
CASSLGQPSYEQYF
>TRBV10-3|TRBJ2-7
CATQEEGAAVHEQYF
>TRBV5-4|TRBJ1-1
CASSLDTNTEAFF
>TRBV10-3|TRBJ1-4
CAISESSTTNEKLFF
>TRBV21-1|TRBJ2-7
CASKYDRGLLAHEQYF
>TRBV7-9|TRBJ1-4
CASSPIGTGDEKLFF
>TRBV5-1|TRBJ1-1
CASSSGQPNTEAFF
>TRBV9|TRBJ2-5
CASSVDHSGGAGKTQYF
>TRBV4-3|TRBJ1-1
CASSQEGTGARTEAFF
>TRBV10-1|TRBJ2-7
CASSESGTGVGEQYF
>TRBV10-1|TRBJ2-5
CASSEKRGHPGTQYF
>TRBV29-1|TRBJ2-3
CSVEGPLATDTQYF
>TRBV5-6|TRBJ2-3
CASLWRTGTDTQYF
>TRBV11-2|TRBJ2-5
CASSLHGGETQYF
>TRBV7-9|TRBJ2-5
CASLKSYSETQYF
>TRBV19|TRBJ1-2
CASLTENYGYTF
>TRBV4-3|TRBJ1-1
CASSQDSTANTEAFF
>TRBV27|TRBJ2-3
CASSWGLAGGSRSTDTQYF
>TRBV13|TRBJ1-2
CASSSDRGDYGYTF
>TRBV13|TRBJ2-3
CASSYGLAGEFDTQYF
>TRBV5-1|TRBJ2-5
CASSSSTGGQETQYF